The 11 T cell receptor beta chains reported below all come from one sample, sequenced in a study of CD8+CD57+ T cells in acquired aplastic anemia. Genomic DNA, the template, was used for profiling of the TCR beta VDJ and CDR3. One entry per CDR3 protein results from TCRdb running MiXCR on the reads. The sample has roughly 61,000 distinct CDR3 sequences, over 45% seen once. Sequencing was performed on sorted CD4+, CD8+, or CD8+CD57+ T cells (not recorded which) from PBMCs. All receptors derive from a human donor in good health, serving as a control.

This chain links TRBV5-4 with TRBJ1-2; D is unresolved. V was trimmed by 0 bases and J by 4 bases, leaving 7 bases between them. The CDR3 runs 13 residues. Per the germline V gene, CDR1 is SGHNT and CDR2 is YYREEE (reference sequence). CDR3 coding DNA: TGTGCCAGCAGCTTGGACAGATTCTATGGCTACACCTTC. Protein product: CASSLDRFYGYTF.

This clonotype was seen at least ten times. This chain joins TRBV7-3 and TRBJ2-3; 14 nucleotides align to TRBD2. This CDR3 is 18 amino acids long. Germline V gene data show CDR1 as SGHTA and CDR2 as FQGTGA. The ends lost 1 base at V and 4 bases at J; junction bases unmatched: 7. CDR3 protein: CASSLRGLAGAGADTQYF. CDR3 DNA: TGTGCCAGCAGCTTAAGGGGACTAGCGGGAGCTGGGGCAGATACGCAGTATTTT.

This clonotype was detected many times. The rearrangement joins TRBV7-9 to TRBJ2-2; weak D call: TRBD1 (6 bases). V lost 11 bases to trimming and J lost 0 bases, with 16 bases between them. The CDR3 contains 15 residues. Germline V gene data show CDR1 as SEHNR and CDR2 as FQNEAQ (reference sequence). The CDR3 here is CAGIMDSPNTGELFF. CDR3 bases: TGTGCCGGCATCATGGACAGCCCGAACACCGGGGAGCTGTTTTTT.

This clonotype was counted ten times or more. The J gene is TRBJ2-7, the V gene TRBV5-4, with D tentatively TRBD1 or TRBD2 (5 bases each). The germline CDR1 and CDR2 sequences are SGHNT and YYREEE (reference sequence). V dropped 3 bases and J dropped 6 bases, with 16 bases sitting between them. The CDR3 contains 14 residues. CDR3 in DNA: TGTGCCAGCAGCTATAGGGGAGAAGGTGGCGAGCAGTACTTC. Residues: CASSYRGEGGEQYF.

The CDR3 region is CASSRVGSGGSYEQYF. The CDR3 region has the DNA TGTGCCAGCAGCCGAGTTGGCAGCGGGGGCTCCTACGAGCAGTACTTC. The chain uses TRBV11-2 and TRBJ2-7, with TRBD2 matching 8 bases. CDR1 SGHAT and CDR2 FQNNGV come from the germline V gene. The V gene end was trimmed by 5 bases and the J gene end by 0 bases; junction bases not matched to a gene: 9. The CDR3 extends over 16 amino acids.

The V gene is TRBV29-1, the J gene TRBJ2-7, with TRBD1 matching over 9 bases. The CDR3 is 15 residues long. The germline gives CDR1 SQVTM, CDR2 ANQGSEA. Losses at the gene ends were 5 bases for V and 0 bases for J; bases not matched to a gene: 8. The CDR3 region has the DNA TGCAGCGTTCCCGGGACAGGGCCGAGCTCCTACGAGCAGTACTTC. Protein: CSVPGTGPSSYEQYF.

The V call is TRBV5-1, the J call TRBJ1-1; D might be TRBD1 (6 bases). CDR3 length: 16 residues. Germline-derived CDR1 and CDR2 are SGHRS and YFSETQ. The V gene lost 2 bases and the J gene lost 4 bases, with 18 bases spanning the gap. The CDR3 protein is CASSLSTGTRTTEAFF. The CDR3 region has the DNA TGCGCCAGCAGCTTATCTACAGGGACCCGGACCACTGAAGCTTTCTTT.

In its sample, this clonotype was seen many times. The gene calls are TRBV19 and TRBJ1-1; perhaps TRBD1 as D (6 bases). The CDR3 has 15 amino acids. Trimming took off 8 bases at V and 3 bases at J, with 19 bases between the two ends. From germline, CDR1 is LNHDA and CDR2 SQIVND (reference sequence). The CDR3, as DNA: TGTGCCAGTTCAAGGACGGTCAGGGGCCACACTGAAGCTTTCTTT. This sequence encodes CASSRTVRGHTEAFF.

This chain links TRBV4-1 with TRBJ1-1; D is uncertain. Trimming stripped 1 base from V and 0 bases from J, with 9 bases between. CDR3 length: 15 residues. Germline V CDR1 and CDR2: MGHRA, YSYEKL. CDR3 DNA: TGCGCCAGCAGCCAAGTAAGAGGGATGAACACTGAAGCTTTCTTT. This codes for CASSQVRGMNTEAFF.

The table lists this clonotype with many counts. The V call is TRBV6-1, the J call TRBJ2-5; no clear D gene. From germline, CDR1 is MNHNS and CDR2 SASEGT. CDR3 length: 14 residues. Deletions cut 3 bases from V and 5 bases from J, with 13 bases between. The CDR3 here is CASSEVQPQETQYF. CDR3 DNA: TGTGCCAGCAGTGAGGTACAGCCCCAGGAGACCCAGTACTTC.

This rearrangement joins TRBV29-1 to TRBJ1-1; unclear D gene. This CDR3 is 12 amino acids long. V lost 5 bases, J lost 0 bases, and 7 bases lay in between. CDR1 is SQVTM, CDR2 ANQGSEA, per germline. CDR3 nucleotides: TGCAGCGTTCTGGTTTTGAACACTGAAGCTTTCTTT. Its translation: CSVLVLNTEAFF.